This TCR beta chain stems from a study of shared clonotypes between healthy human individuals. Study observations and caveats: Of the naive CD4 clonotypes, around 4.8% were shared across a few donors.

Assay used: immunoSEQ multiplex PCR; TCRdb lists only in-frame clones, some missing. The sample holds some 1,100,000 clones, around three quarters seen once. As concerns this clone: As yet, its antigen is unknown.

There are 13 residues in the CDR3. With 6 bases clipped from V and 6 bases from J, the junction kept 7 bases outside the gene matches. Germline V CDR1 and CDR2: LNHNV, YYDKDF (reference sequence). Material: memory CD4+ T cells from PBMCs. Subset denoted: CD45RA-negative fraction. V usage is TRBV15 and J usage is TRBJ1-2, with 7 bases that match TRBD1. The sequence was collected from a young man in good health. Some clones in this sample may be carry-over from other donors' samples. This CDR3 reads CATREGARDGYTF. The CDR3, as DNA: TGTGCCACCAGAGAGGGGGCGAGAGATGGCTACACCTTC.